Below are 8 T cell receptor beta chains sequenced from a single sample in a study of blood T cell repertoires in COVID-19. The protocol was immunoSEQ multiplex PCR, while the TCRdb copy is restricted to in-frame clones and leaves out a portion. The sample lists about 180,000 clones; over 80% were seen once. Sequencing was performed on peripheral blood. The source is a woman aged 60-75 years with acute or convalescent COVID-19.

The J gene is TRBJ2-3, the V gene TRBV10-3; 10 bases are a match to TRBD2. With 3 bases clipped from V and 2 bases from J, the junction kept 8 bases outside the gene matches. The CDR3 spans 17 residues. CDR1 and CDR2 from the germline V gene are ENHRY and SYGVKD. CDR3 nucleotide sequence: TGTGCCATCAGTGAAGGAGGACTAGCGGATACCACAGATACGCAGTATTTT. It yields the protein CAISEGGLADTTDTQYF.

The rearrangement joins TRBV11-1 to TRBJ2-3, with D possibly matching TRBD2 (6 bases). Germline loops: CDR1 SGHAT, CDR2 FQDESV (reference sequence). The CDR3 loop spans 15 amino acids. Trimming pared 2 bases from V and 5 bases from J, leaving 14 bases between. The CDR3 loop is CASSLLWRGGDTQYF. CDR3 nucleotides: TGTGCCAGCAGCTTACTCTGGCGGGGTGGAGATACGCAGTATTTT.

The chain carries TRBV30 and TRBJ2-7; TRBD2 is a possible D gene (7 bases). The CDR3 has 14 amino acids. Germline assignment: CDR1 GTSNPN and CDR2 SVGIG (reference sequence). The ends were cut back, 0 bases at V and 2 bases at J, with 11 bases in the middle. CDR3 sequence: CAWSVGGLTYEQYF. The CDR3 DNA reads TGTGCCTGGAGTGTGGGGGGGCTCACCTACGAGCAGTACTTC.

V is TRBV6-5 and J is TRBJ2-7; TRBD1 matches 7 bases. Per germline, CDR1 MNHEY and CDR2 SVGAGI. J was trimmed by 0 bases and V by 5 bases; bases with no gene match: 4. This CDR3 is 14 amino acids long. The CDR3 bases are TGTGCCAGCAGTCTTGACAGGGTCTCCTACGAGCAGTACTTC. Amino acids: CASSLDRVSYEQYF.

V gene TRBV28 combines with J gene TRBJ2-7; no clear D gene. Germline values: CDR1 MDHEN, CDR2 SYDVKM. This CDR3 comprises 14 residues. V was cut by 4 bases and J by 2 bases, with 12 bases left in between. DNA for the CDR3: TGTGCCAGCAGTTGGCCCGGAGCGACCTACGAGCAGTACTTC. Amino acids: CASSWPGATYEQYF.

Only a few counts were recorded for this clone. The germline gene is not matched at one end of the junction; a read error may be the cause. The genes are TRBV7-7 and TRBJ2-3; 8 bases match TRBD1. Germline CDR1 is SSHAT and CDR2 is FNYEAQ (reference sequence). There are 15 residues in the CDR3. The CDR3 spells CASSPTGVSTDTQYF. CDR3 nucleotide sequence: TGTGCTAGCAGCCCGACAGGGGTTAGCACAGATACGCAGTATTTT.

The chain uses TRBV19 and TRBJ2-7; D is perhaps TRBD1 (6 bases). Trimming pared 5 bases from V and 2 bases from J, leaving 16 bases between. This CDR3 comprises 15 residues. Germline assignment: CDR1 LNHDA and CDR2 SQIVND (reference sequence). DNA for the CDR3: TGTGCCAGTAGTGGCCTCAGGGGCATCCCCTACGAGCAGTACTTC. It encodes CASSGLRGIPYEQYF. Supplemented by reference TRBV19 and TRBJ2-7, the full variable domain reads DGGITQSPKYLFRKEGQNVTLSCEQNLNHDAMYWYRQDPGQGLRLIYYSQIVNDFQKGDIAEGYSVSREKKESFPLTVTSAQKNPTAFYLCASSGLRGIPYEQYFGPGTRLTVT.

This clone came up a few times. CDR3 in amino acids: CASQPPLTNEQFF. The CDR3, as DNA: TGCGCCAGCCAACCCCCACTTACCAATGAGCAGTTCTTC. V usage is TRBV5-1 and J usage is TRBJ2-1, with D hard to call. The CDR3 is made up of 13 amino acids. V lost 7 bases, J lost 6 bases, and 14 bases lay in between. Germline CDR1 is SGHRS and CDR2 is YFSETQ.